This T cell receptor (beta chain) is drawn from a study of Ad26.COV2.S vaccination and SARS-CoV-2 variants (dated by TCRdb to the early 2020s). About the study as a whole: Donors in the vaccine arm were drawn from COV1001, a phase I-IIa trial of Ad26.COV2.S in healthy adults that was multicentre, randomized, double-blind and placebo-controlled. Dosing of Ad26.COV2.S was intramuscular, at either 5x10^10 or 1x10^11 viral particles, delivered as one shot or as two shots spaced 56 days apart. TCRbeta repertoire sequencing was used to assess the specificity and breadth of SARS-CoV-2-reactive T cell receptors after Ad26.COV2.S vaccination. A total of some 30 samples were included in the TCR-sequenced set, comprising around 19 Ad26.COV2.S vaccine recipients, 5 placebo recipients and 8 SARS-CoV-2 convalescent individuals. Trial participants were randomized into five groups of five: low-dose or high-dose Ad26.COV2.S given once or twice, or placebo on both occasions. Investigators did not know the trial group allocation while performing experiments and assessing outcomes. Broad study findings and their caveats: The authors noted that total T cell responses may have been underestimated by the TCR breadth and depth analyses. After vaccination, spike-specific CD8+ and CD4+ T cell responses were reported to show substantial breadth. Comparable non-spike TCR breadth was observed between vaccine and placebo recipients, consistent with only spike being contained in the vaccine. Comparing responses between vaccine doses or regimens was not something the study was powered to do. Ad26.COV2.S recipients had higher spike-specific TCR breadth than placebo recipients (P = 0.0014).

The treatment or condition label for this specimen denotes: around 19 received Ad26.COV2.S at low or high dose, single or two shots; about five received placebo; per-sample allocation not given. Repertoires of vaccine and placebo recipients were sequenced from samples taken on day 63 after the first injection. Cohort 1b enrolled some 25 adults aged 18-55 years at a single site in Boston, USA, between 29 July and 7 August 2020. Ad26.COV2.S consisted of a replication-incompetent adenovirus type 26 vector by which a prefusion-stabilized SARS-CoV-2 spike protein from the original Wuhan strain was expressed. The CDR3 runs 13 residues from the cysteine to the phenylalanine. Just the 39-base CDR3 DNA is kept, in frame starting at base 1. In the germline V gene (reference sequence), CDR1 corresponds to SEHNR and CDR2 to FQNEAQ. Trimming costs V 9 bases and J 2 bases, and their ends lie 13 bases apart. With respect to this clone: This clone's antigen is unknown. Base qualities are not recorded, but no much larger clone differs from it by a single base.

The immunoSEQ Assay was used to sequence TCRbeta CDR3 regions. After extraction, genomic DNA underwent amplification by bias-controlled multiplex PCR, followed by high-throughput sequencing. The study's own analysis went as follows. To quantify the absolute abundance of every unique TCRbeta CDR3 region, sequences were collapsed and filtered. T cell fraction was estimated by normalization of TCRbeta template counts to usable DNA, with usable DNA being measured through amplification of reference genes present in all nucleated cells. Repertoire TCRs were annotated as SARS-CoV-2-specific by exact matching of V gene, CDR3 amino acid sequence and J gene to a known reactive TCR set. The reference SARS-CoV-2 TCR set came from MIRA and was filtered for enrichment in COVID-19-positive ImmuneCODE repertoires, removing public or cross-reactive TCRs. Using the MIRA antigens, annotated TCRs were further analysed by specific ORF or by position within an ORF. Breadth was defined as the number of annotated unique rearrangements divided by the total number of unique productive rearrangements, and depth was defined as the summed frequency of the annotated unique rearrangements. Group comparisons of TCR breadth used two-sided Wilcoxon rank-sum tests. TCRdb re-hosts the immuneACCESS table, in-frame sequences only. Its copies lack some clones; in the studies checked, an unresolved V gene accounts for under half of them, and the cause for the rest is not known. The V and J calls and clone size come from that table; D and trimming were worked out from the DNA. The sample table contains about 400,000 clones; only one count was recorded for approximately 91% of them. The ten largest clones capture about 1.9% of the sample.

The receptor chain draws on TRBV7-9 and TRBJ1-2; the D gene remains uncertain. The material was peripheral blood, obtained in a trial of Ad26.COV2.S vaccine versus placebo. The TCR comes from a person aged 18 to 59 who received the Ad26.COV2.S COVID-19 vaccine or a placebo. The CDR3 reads CASSLGENYGYTF. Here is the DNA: TGTGCCAGTTCCCTTGGGGAGAACTATGGCTACACCTTC.